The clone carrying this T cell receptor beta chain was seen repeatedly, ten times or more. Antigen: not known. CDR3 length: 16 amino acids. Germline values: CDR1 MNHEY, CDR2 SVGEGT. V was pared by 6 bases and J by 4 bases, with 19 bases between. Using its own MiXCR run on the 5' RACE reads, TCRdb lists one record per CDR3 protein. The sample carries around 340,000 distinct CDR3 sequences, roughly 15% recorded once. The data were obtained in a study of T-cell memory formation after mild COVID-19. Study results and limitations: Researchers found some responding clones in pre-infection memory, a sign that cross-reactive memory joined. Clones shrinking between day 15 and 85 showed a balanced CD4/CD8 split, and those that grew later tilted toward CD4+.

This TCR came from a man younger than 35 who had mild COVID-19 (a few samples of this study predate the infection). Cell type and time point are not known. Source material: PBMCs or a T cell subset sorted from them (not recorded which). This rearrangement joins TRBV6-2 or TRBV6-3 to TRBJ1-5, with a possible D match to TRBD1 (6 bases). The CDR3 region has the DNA TGTGCCAGCAGAAGCTCCAGGGGAGGTAGGAATCAGCCCCAGCATTTT. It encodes CASRSSRGGRNQPQHF.